The 24 T cell receptor beta chains below were found in one sample sequenced in a study of blood T cells in healthy people across ages. A sample-barcoded 5' primer and a J-beta primer mix were used in a second PCR of roughly 7 to 11 cycles. TCRdb redid the calling of the 5' RACE reads with MiXCR, one entry per CDR3 protein. Among 1.8 million or so distinct CDR3 sequences listed, 30% to 40% were seen once. The specimen sequenced was blood. The receptors come from a human donor in good health.

This chain uses TRBV15 with TRBJ1-2, with D hard to call. Germline V CDR1 and CDR2: LNHNV, YYDKDF (reference sequence). The CDR3 extends over 13 amino acids. Trimming shortened V by 0 bases and J by 4 bases, and 6 bases separated the two germline ends. The CDR3 coding sequence is TGTGCCACCAGCAGAGACAAGCGCTATGGCTACACCTTC. It codes for CATSRDKRYGYTF.

V gene TRBV29-1 combines with J gene TRBJ1-2, with D hard to call. This CDR3 has 16 amino acids. Trimming removed 1 base at V and 2 bases at J, with 17 bases between. CDR1 and CDR2 (germline): SQVTM, ANQGSEA. The CDR3 region is CSVEVVAAHSNYGYTF. The CDR3 nucleotides are TGCAGCGTTGAAGTCGTGGCAGCACATTCCAACTATGGCTACACCTTC.

This chain connects TRBV20-1 to TRBJ2-1, with 13 bases that match TRBD2. The J segment lost 1 base and the V segment lost 3 bases, leaving 12 bases of the junction unmatched. The CDR3 is 19 residues long. CDR1 is DFQATT, CDR2 SNEGSKA, per germline (reference sequence). The CDR3 sequence is CSASATSGGALSSYNEQFF. The DNA of the CDR3 is TGCAGTGCTAGTGCAACTAGCGGGGGGGCCTTAAGTTCCTACAATGAGCAGTTCTTC.

The chain employs TRBV27 and TRBJ1-5, with D unclear. V lost 2 bases, J lost 4 bases, and 12 bases lay in between. The germline gives CDR1 MNHEY, CDR2 SMNVEV (reference sequence). CDR3 length equals 15 residues. CDR3 coding DNA: TGTGCCAGCAGTTTACCCCTGGACGGGAATCAGCCCCAGCATTTT. It specifies CASSLPLDGNQPQHF.

V and J are TRBV7-2 and TRBJ2-3, with 14 bases matching TRBD2. The CDR3 consists of 16 residues. The germline CDR1 and CDR2 sequences are SGHTA and FQGNSA. The ends lost 4 bases at V and 9 bases at J; junction bases unmatched: 9. CDR3 residues: CASSSTGLAGGITQYF. The CDR3 nucleotides read TGTGCCAGCAGCTCAACTGGACTAGCGGGGGGTATCACGCAGTATTTT.

The chain is built from TRBV13 and TRBJ2-7; D possibly uses TRBD1 or TRBD2 (5 bases each). The CDR3 is 13 residues long. V was clipped by 5 bases and J by 3 bases, with 11 bases between them. From germline, CDR1 is PRHDT and CDR2 FYEKMQ (reference sequence). CDR3 coding DNA: TGTGCCAGCAGCCCATGGGACGGCTACGAGCAGTACTTC. Its protein is CASSPWDGYEQYF.

The rearrangement joins TRBV5-6 to TRBJ1-2; D is undetermined. This CDR3 region has 13 residues. Trimming took 5 bases from V and 0 from J, leaving 8 bases between them. The germline gives CDR1 SGHDT, CDR2 YYEEEE. The CDR3: CASSREPNYGYTF. CDR3 in DNA: TGTGCCAGCAGTAGAGAACCTAACTATGGCTACACCTTC.

V and J are TRBV6-2 or TRBV6-3 and TRBJ1-1, with D perhaps TRBD1 (5 bases). With 7 bases removed from V and 0 bases from J, the gap between germline ends came to 18 bases. Germline V gene data show CDR1 as MNHEY and CDR2 as SVGEGT. The CDR3 runs 16 residues. CDR3 region: CASIGAGTWMNTEAFF. CDR3 bases: TGTGCCAGCATTGGGGCAGGGACTTGGATGAACACTGAAGCTTTCTTT.

The chain links TRBV6-1 to TRBJ2-5; D may be TRBD2 (6 bases). Germline V gene lookup returns CDR1 MNHNS and CDR2 SASEGT. The germline V and J ends were trimmed by 6 bases and 7 bases, with 15 bases remaining between them. CDR3 length: 13 amino acids. CDR3 in DNA: TGTGCCAGCAGAGGACGGTGGAGGGTGACCCAGTACTTC. This encodes CASRGRWRVTQYF.

J is TRBJ2-1 and V is TRBV15; TRBD1 is a possible D gene (7 bases). Trimming removed 0 bases at V and 9 bases at J, with 18 bases between. CDR1 and CDR2 from the germline V gene are LNHNV and YYDKDF (reference sequence). The CDR3 covers 16 residues. Here the CDR3 reads CATSRDAGGFGSEQFF. As DNA, the CDR3 is TGTGCCACCAGCAGAGATGCAGGGGGGTTCGGTAGTGAGCAGTTCTTC.

The chain links TRBV4-2 to TRBJ2-4, with D tentatively TRBD1 (5 bases). The CDR3 consists of 15 residues. Germline V CDR1 and CDR2: LGHNA, YNFKEQ. V was clipped by 2 bases and J by 8 bases, with 16 bases between them. CDR3 nucleotide sequence: TGTGCCAGCAGCCAAAGTGTAAGAAAAGGGGACATTCAGTACTTC. It specifies CASSQSVRKGDIQYF.

The table lists this clonotype with many counts. The chain employs TRBV7-8 and TRBJ2-6; the D gene is possibly TRBD1 (6 bases). This CDR3 comprises 14 residues. V was shortened by 5 bases and J by 12 bases, with 17 bases between the two germline ends. Germline loops: CDR1 SGHVS, CDR2 FQNEAQ. The DNA for the CDR3 is TGTGCCAGCAGCATGACTTTAAGGGGGAGCGTCCTGACTTTC. It translates to CASSMTLRGSVLTF.

This rearrangement joins TRBV5-6 to TRBJ1-5; no clear D gene. The CDR3 covers 15 residues. Trimming left V 1 base short and J 4 bases short, with 12 bases between. Germline CDR1 reads SGHDT; CDR2 reads YYEEEE. DNA for the CDR3: TGTGCCAGCAGCTTGACTAGCGGGGTTAATCAGCCCCAGCATTTT. It is translated as CASSLTSGVNQPQHF.

The chain uses TRBV7-6 and TRBJ1-1; D unclear. V was shortened by 1 base and J by 8 bases, with 11 bases between the two germline ends. The CDR3 totals 13 residues. Germline-derived CDR1 and CDR2 are SGHVS and FNYEAQ. DNA of the CDR3: TGTGCCAGCAGCTTAGAGGGCCCGGGGGAAGCTTTCTTT. This codes for CASSLEGPGEAFF.

The V gene is TRBV28, the J gene TRBJ2-7, with a possible D match to TRBD1 (6 bases). CDR1 and CDR2 (germline): MDHEN, SYDVKM. Trimming left V 10 bases short and J 1 base short, with 11 bases between. The CDR3 contains 12 residues. CDR3 sequence reads: CATQTGSYEQYF. As DNA, the CDR3 is TGTGCCACCCAGACAGGATCCTACGAGCAGTACTTC.

V and J are TRBV7-3 and TRBJ2-5; D is perhaps TRBD2 (5 bases). The germline V gene encodes CDR1 SGHTA and CDR2 FQGTGA. The CDR3 is 13 residues long. V dropped 4 bases and J dropped 5 bases, with 11 bases sitting between them. Written as DNA, the CDR3 is TGTGCCAGCAGCTCAAACCCGGGGGAGACCCAGTACTTC. Translating it yields CASSSNPGETQYF.

The V call is TRBV12-5, the J call TRBJ1-2; TRBD1 might be the D (5 bases). V was trimmed by 1 base and J by 7 bases, leaving 25 bases between them. Germline loops: CDR1 LGHNT, CDR2 FRNRAP. There are 18 residues in the CDR3. The chain's CDR3 is CASGLGPAVTGGWGGYTF. CDR3 nucleotides: TGTGCTAGTGGTTTGGGTCCGGCAGTCACAGGTGGATGGGGTGGCTACACCTTC.

This chain joins TRBV4-3 and TRBJ1-1; 7 bases agree with TRBD1. Germline V gene data show CDR1 as LGHNA and CDR2 as YSLEER. V lost 2 bases, J lost 4 bases, and 7 bases stayed unmatched. This CDR3 is 15 amino acids long. The CDR3 spells CASSQTPGGPTEAFF. In DNA, the CDR3 is TGCGCCAGCAGCCAAACTCCAGGGGGGCCCACTGAAGCTTTCTTT.

The chain couples TRBV7-2 to TRBJ2-1; TRBD1 matches at 8 bases. With V trimmed by 1 base and J by 6 bases, 5 bases remained unmatched. Germline V lookup: CDR1 SGHTA, CDR2 FQGNSA. The CDR3 spans 15 residues. The CDR3 bases are TGTGCCAGCAGCTTAGACAGGGACAGGATCAATGAGCAGTTCTTC. Translated, it gives CASSLDRDRINEQFF.

J is TRBJ2-7 and V is TRBV30; D gene unclear. The CDR3 length is 12 residues. Per the germline V gene, CDR1 is GTSNPN and CDR2 is SVGIG (reference sequence). The ends were cut back, 2 bases at V and 0 bases at J, with 5 bases in the middle. CDR3 region: CAWSQSSYEQYF. The DNA for the CDR3 is TGTGCCTGGAGTCAAAGCTCCTACGAGCAGTACTTC.

This clonotype was found a few times. The rearrangement links TRBV7-2 to TRBJ1-1, with 7 bases matching TRBD1. V trimming: 5 bases; J trimming: 11 bases; junction bases outside the gene matches: 11. The CDR3 is 13 residues long. Per the germline V gene, CDR1 is SGHTA and CDR2 is FQGNSA. The CDR3 coding sequence is TGTGCCAGCAGCCTATGGGACAGTGGGGCGGCTTTCTTT. It codes for CASSLWDSGAAFF.

This clonotype was detected only once. The chain has TRBV29-1 and TRBJ1-1, with D unresolved. The V and J ends lost 4 bases and 0 bases respectively, with 24 bases between them. The CDR3 is 18 residues long. From germline, CDR1 is SQVTM and CDR2 ANQGSEA. CDR3 DNA sequence: TGCAGCGTTGGGGGATGGTCTCGGGCTGAAAAAATGAACACTGAAGCTTTCTTT. Amino acids: CSVGGWSRAEKMNTEAFF.

This clonotype was seen more than once but under ten times. The chain has TRBV18 and TRBJ1-4; D may be TRBD1 (6 bases). The germline V gene encodes CDR1 KGHSH and CDR2 LQKENI. CDR3 length: 13 residues. V gave up 4 bases and J gave up 6 bases, with 9 bases separating them. The CDR3 DNA is TGTGCCAGCTCACGGGGGCAGGATGAAAAACTGTTTTTT. This translates into CASSRGQDEKLFF. The entire variable domain, with the rest obtained from reference TRBV18 and TRBJ1-4, is as follows: NAGVMQNPRHLVRRRGQEARLRCSPMKGHSHVYWYRQLPEEGLKFMVYLQKENIIDESGMPKERFSAEFPKEGPSILRIQQVVRGDSAAYFCASSRGQDEKLFFGSGTQLSVL.

This clonotype was observed a few times. The chain has TRBV5-1 and TRBJ1-2, with TRBD1 identical over 9 bases. J lost 3 bases, V lost 4 bases, and 4 bases had no gene match. CDR1 SGHRS and CDR2 YFSETQ come from the germline V gene. This CDR3 spans 14 amino acids. This CDR3 is CASSAGQGDYGYTF. CDR3 DNA: TGCGCCAGCAGCGCGGGACAGGGTGACTATGGCTACACCTTC. The full variable domain, with the rest looked up from reference TRBV5-1 and TRBJ1-2, is KAGVTQTPRYLIKTRGQQVTLSCSPISGHRSVSWYQQTPGQGLQFLFEYFSETQRNKGNFPGRFSGRQFSNSRSEMNVSTLELGDSALYLCASSAGQGDYGYTFGSGTRLTVV.